This T cell receptor beta chain comes out of a study of T cell responses to AZD1222 COVID-19 vaccine. Regarding the study as a whole: No day 14 peak samples; only post-peak repertoires were characterized. Just a handful of AZD1222 recipients tested seropositive at baseline. Regions 160-218 and 743-854 dominated among vaccine-associated CD4 TCRs spanning spike.

Comment on this clone: Its matching antigen is unknown.

Sequencing was performed with immunoSEQ multiplex PCR; in TCRdb, only in-frame clones are kept and a portion is missing. In the table there are 85,000 or so clones, approximately 90% of which are singletons. The CDR3 is 15 residues long. Germline CDR1 is SNHLY and CDR2 is FYNNEI. V dropped 7 bases and J dropped 7; count of bases not matched to a gene: 6. This clonotype was obtained from an adult who received the AZD1222 COVID-19 vaccine. V usage is TRBV2 and J usage is TRBJ1-6; 11 nucleotides agree with TRBD1. Here the sequenced sample was peripheral blood, taken 28 days after the second AZD1222 dose. CDR3 sequence: CASTWDRGTNSPLHF. CDR3 DNA sequence: TGTGCCAGCACCTGGGACAGGGGGACGAATTCACCCCTCCACTTT.